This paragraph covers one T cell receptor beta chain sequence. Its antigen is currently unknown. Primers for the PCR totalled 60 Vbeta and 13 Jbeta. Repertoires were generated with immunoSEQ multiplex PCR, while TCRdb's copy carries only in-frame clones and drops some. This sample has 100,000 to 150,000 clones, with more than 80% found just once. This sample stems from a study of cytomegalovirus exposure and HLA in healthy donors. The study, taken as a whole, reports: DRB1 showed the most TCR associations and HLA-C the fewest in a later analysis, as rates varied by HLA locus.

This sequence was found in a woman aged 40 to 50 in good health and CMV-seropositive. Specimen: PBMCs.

The CDR3 loop is CASSQPGHMNTEAFF. The CDR3 DNA reads as TGTGCCAGCAGTCAGCCGGGACATATGAACACTGAAGCTTTCTTT. The chain employs TRBV6-5 and TRBJ1-1; TRBD1 might be the D (6 bases). The CDR3 totals 15 residues. Germline V gives CDR1 MNHEY, CDR2 SVGAGI. V lost 5 bases to trimming and J lost 0 bases, with 13 bases between them.